Listed below are T cell receptor beta chains from one sample, sequenced in a study of early T cells in non-severe SARS-CoV-2 infection. One entry per CDR3 protein results from TCRdb running MiXCR on the 5' RACE reads. The table has about 48,000 distinct CDR3 sequences, 7% to 8% seen once; the top ten hold roughly 6%. The sample consisted of whole blood. The receptors were sampled from an adult who was a healthcare worker with PCR-confirmed SARS-CoV-2 infection or an uninfected control (not recorded which). Each CDR3 is given with its conserved first and last residue. Fields, in order: D gene, V gene, clone size, J gene, CDR3 protein, CDR3 DNA. A D gene is named only where the DNA matches it firmly. Clone size is shown for a subset of rows, as once, few, many or a class of expanded clone.

>-|TRBV20-1|many|TRBJ2-1
CSAFRGEYNEQFF
TGCAGTGCCTTCAGGGGGGAGTACAATGAGCAGTTCTTC
>TRBD2|TRBV19|few|TRBJ2-2
CASHPLADRTGELFF
TGTGCCAGCCATCCTCTAGCGGATAGGACCGGGGAGCTGTTTTTT
>-|TRBV12-3/TRBV12-4|many|TRBJ1-2
CASSLRGNNYGYTF
TGTGCCAGCAGTTTACGTGGCAACAACTATGGCTACACCTTC
>-|TRBV7-3|few|TRBJ2-1
CASSLTLASNEQFF
TGTGCCAGCAGCTTAACCCTCGCTAGCAATGAGCAGTTCTTC
>-|TRBV12-3/TRBV12-4|many|TRBJ1-2
CASSERGHYGYTF
TGTGCCAGCAGTGAGCGGGGGCACTATGGCTACACCTTC
>-|TRBV10-2|many|TRBJ2-1
CASMGQTYNEQFF
TGCGCCAGCATGGGACAAACCTACAATGAGCAGTTCTTC
>TRBD1|TRBV28|hyperexpanded|TRBJ1-1
CASSFWQGGTEAFF
TGTGCCAGCAGTTTTTGGCAGGGGGGGACTGAAGCTTTCTTT
>TRBD1|TRBV3-1|few|TRBJ1-1
CASSQGDRDLTEAFF
TGTGCCAGCAGCCAAGGTGACAGGGACCTCACTGAAGCTTTCTTT
>TRBD1|TRBV6-5|many|TRBJ1-1
CATRTGEVGTEAFF
TGTGCCACCCGGACAGGGGAAGTGGGCACTGAAGCTTTCTTT
>-|TRBV6-2/TRBV6-3|-|TRBJ2-5
CASRKQETQYF
TGTGCCAGCAGAAAACAAGAGACCCAGTACTTC
>-|TRBV12-3/TRBV12-4|-|TRBJ1-1
CASSLVWGNTEAFF
TGTGCCAGCAGTTTAGTGTGGGGGAACACTGAAGCTTTCTTT
>TRBD1|TRBV20-1|-|TRBJ2-7
CSATLRQGSSYEQYF
TGCAGTGCTACCCTACGACAGGGATCCTCCTACGAGCAGTACTTC
>-|TRBV19|many|TRBJ2-7
CASSMGVSEQYF
TGTGCCAGTAGTATGGGTGTATCTGAGCAGTACTTC
>-|TRBV3-1|few|TRBJ1-4
CASSQVSEKLFF
TGTGCCAGCAGCCAAGTGTCTGAAAAACTGTTTTTT
>-|TRBV3-1|-|TRBJ1-4
CASSPGPTNEKLFF
TGTGCCAGCAGCCCGGGACCAACTAATGAAAAACTGTTTTTT
>TRBD1|TRBV5-1|many|TRBJ1-1
CASSWRQGATEAFF
TGCGCCAGCAGTTGGAGACAGGGGGCCACTGAAGCTTTCTTT
>-|TRBV4-1|many|TRBJ1-1
CASSQGRGVLVTTEAFF
TGCGCCAGCAGCCAAGGTCGCGGGGTGCTGGTGACCACTGAAGCTTTCTTT
>-|TRBV4-3|-|TRBJ1-2
CASSQDLPAPNYGYTF
TGCGCCAGCAGCCAAGATCTCCCAGCTCCTAACTATGGCTACACCTTC
>TRBD1|TRBV10-3|-|TRBJ2-7
CAISDPGGQGYEQYF
TGTGCCATCAGTGACCCCGGGGGACAGGGCTACGAGCAGTACTTC
>-|TRBV27|many|TRBJ2-1
CASSPRDSRQDEQFF
TGTGCCAGCAGTCCCCGGGACTCACGCCAGGATGAGCAGTTCTTC
>-|TRBV29-1|many|TRBJ1-1
CSVEKANTEAFF
TGCAGCGTTGAGAAAGCGAACACTGAAGCTTTCTTT
>-|TRBV5-1|many|TRBJ2-2
CASSPGTSDGELFF
TGCGCCAGCAGCCCCGGGACATCAGACGGGGAGCTGTTTTTT